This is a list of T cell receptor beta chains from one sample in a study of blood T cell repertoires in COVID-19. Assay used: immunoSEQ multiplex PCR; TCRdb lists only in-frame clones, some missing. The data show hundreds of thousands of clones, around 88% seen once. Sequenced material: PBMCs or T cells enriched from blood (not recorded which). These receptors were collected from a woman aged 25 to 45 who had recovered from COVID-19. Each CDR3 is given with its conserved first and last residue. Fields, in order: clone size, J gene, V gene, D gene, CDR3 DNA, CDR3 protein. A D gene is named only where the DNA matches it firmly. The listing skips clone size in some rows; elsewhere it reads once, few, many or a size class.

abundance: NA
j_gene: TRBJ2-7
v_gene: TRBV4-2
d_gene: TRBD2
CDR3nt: TGTGCCAGCAGCCAGAGTAGCGGGAGTTTCTACGAGCAGTACTTC
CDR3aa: CASSQSSGSFYEQYF

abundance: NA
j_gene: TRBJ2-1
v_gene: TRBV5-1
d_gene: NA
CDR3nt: TGCGCCAGCAGCTTGGGACGCGAGCGCCACTTCTACTACAATGAGCAGTTCTTC
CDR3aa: CASSLGRERHFYYNEQFF

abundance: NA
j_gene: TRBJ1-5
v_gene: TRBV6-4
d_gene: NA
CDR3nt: TGTGCCAGCAGTGACTCGGAGCTCTATAGCAATCAGCCCCAGCATTTT
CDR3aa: CASSDSELYSNQPQHF

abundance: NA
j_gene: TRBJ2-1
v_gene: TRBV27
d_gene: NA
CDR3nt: TGTGCCAGCAGATTGGGAGTGACATCCCCCTACAATGAGCAGTTCTTC
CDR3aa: CASRLGVTSPYNEQFF

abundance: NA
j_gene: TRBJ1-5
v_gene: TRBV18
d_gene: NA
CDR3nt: TGTGCCAGCTCACTAGGGCAGGGAGGTCAGCCCCAGCATTTT
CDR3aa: CASSLGQGGQPQHF

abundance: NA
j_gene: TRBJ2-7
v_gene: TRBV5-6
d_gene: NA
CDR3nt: TGTGCCAGCAGCTTGGCCCTCGGGGAGGAGTACTTC
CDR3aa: CASSLALGEEYF

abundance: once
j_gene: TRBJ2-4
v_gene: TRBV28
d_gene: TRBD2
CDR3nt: TGTGCCAGCAGGGGCGGCGGGACTACCCAAAACATTCAGTACTTC
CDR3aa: CASRGGGTTQNIQYF

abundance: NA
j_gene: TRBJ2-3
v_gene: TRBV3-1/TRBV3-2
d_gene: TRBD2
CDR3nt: TGTGCCAGCAGCCAAGATAAGCTAGCGGGAGTGTCTGATACGCAGTATTTT
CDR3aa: CASSQDKLAGVSDTQYF

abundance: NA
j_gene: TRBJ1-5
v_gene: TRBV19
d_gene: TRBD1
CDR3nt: TGTGCCAGTAGTCCCCGACAGGGACACAATCAGCCCCAGCATTTT
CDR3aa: CASSPRQGHNQPQHF

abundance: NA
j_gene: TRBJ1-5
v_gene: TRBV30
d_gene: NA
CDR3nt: TGTGCCTGGAGGGATACCGCCCAGGGGCCCCAGCATTTT
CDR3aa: CAWRDTAQGPQHF

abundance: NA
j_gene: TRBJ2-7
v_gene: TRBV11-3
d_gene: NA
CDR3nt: TGTGCCAGCAGCTTAACTGGGAGCTCCTACGAGCAGTACTTC
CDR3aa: CASSLTGSSYEQYF

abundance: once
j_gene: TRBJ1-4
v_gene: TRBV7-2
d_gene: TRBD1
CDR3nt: TGTGCCAGCAGCTTAGTGGGGACAGGGGATAATGAAAAACTGTTTTTT
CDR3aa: CASSLVGTGDNEKLFF

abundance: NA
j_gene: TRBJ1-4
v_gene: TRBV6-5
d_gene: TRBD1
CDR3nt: TGTGCCAGCAGGGTGGCAGGGGGTAATGAAAAACTGTTTTTT
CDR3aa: CASRVAGGNEKLFF

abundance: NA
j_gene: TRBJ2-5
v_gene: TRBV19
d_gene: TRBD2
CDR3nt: TGTGCCAGTAATACGGGAGGGGTGGAGACCCAGTACTTC
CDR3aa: CASNTGGVETQYF

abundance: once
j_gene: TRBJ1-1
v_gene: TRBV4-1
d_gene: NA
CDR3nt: TGCGCCAGCAGCCAAGAGGGGAGGAACACTGAAGCTTTCTTT
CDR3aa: CASSQEGRNTEAFF

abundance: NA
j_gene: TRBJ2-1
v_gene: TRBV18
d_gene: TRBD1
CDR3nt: TGTGCCAGCTCACCGAGGGGGACAGGGGAGAATGAGCAGTTCTTC
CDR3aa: CASSPRGTGENEQFF

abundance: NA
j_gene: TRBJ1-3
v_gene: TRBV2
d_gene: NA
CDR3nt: TGTGCCAGCAGTGCGGAGGGAAACACCATATATTTT
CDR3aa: CASSAEGNTIYF

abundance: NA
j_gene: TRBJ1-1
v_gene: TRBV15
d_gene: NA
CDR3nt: TGTGCCACCAGCATCCAGGACAGTACGACTTTCTTT
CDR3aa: CATSIQDSTTFF

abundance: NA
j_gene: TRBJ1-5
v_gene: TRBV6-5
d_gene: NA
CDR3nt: TGTGCCAGCAGAGCGAAGGGAGAACAGCCCCAGCATTTT
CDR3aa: CASRAKGEQPQHF

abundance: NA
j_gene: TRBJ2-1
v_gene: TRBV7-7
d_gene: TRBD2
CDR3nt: TGTGCTAGCAGCCCTCTAGCGGGGGGGTACAATGAGCAGTTCTTC
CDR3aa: CASSPLAGGYNEQFF

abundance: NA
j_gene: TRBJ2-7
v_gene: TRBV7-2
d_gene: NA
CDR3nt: TGTGCCAGCAGCTTGTATGGACAGCCCTACGAGCAGTACTTC
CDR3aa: CASSLYGQPYEQYF